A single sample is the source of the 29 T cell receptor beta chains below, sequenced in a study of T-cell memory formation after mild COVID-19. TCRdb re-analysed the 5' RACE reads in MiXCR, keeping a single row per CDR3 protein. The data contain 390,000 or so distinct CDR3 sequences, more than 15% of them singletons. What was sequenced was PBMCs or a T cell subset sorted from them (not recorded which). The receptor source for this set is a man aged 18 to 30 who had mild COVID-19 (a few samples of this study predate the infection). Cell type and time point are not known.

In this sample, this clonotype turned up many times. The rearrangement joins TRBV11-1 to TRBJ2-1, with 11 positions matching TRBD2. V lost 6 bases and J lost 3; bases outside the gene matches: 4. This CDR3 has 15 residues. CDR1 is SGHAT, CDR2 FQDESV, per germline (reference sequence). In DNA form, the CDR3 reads TGTGCCAGCAGTTCCGGGACTAGCGGCTACAATGAGCAGTTCTTC. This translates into CASSSGTSGYNEQFF.

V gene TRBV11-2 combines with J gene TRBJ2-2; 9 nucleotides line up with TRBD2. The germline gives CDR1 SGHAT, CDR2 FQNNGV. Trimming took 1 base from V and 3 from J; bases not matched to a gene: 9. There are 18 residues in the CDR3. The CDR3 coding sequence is TGTGCCAGCAGCTTAGGTAGCGGGGGTTACGTAGACACCGGGGAGCTGTTTTTT. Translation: CASSLGSGGYVDTGELFF.

The CDR3 loop reads CASSLRHGEAFF. The CDR3 nucleotides read TGTGCCAGCAGCCTAAGGCACGGTGAAGCTTTCTTT. This chain joins TRBV12-3 or TRBV12-4 and TRBJ1-1; D gene ambiguous. The CDR3 extends over 12 amino acids. Trimming pared 6 bases from V and 7 bases from J, leaving 12 bases between.

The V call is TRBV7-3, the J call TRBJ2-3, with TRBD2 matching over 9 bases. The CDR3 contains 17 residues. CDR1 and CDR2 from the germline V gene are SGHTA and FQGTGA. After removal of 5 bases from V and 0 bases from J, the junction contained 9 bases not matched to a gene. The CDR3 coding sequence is TGTGCCAGCAGCGGGCTGGCGGCGGGGGGGAGCACAGATACGCAGTATTTT. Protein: CASSGLAAGGSTDTQYF.

This CDR3 is CASSYLGLGDTEAFF. CDR3 coding DNA: TGTGCCAGCAGCTATTTAGGGTTAGGGGATACTGAAGCTTTCTTT. The chain recombines TRBV7-3 with TRBJ1-1; D might be TRBD1 (5 bases). This CDR3 has 15 amino acids. Trimming shortened V by 4 bases and J by 5 bases, and 17 bases separated the two germline ends. The germline V gene has CDR1 SGHTA and CDR2 FQGTGA.

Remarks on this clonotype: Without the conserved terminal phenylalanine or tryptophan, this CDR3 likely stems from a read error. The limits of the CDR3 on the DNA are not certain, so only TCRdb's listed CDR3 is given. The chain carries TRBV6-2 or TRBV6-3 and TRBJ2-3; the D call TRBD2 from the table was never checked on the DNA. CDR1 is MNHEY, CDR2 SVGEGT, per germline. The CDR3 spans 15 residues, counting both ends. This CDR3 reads CASSYGLATSGGPVV.

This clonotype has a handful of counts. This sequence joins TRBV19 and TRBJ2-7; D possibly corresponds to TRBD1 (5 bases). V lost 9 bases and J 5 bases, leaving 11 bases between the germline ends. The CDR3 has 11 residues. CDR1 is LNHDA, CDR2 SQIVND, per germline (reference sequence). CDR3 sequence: CASPRADEQYF. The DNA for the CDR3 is TGTGCCAGCCCCAGGGCCGACGAGCAGTACTTC.

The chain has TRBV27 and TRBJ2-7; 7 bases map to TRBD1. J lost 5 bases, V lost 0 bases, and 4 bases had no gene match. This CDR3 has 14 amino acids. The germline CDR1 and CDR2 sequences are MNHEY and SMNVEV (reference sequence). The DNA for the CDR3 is TGTGCCAGCAGTTTATCGACAGGGTGGAACGAGCAGTACTTC. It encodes CASSLSTGWNEQYF.

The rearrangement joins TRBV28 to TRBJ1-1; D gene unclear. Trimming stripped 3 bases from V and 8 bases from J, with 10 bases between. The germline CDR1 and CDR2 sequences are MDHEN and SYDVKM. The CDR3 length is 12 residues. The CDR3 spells CASSFNAVEAFF. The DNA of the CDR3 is TGTGCCAGCAGTTTCAACGCCGTCGAAGCTTTCTTT.

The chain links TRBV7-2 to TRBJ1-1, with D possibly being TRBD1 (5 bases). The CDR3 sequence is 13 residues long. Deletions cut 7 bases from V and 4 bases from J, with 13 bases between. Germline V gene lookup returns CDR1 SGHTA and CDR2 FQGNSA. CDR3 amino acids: CASTKAGVTEAFF. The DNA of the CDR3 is TGTGCCAGCACCAAAGCGGGGGTCACTGAAGCTTTCTTT.

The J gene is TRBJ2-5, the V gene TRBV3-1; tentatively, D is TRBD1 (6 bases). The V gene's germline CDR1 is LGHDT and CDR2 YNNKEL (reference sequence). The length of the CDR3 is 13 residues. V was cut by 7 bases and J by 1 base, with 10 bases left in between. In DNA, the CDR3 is TGTGCCAGCAAGCCAGGGGCCCAAGAGACCCAGTACTTC. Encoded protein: CASKPGAQETQYF.

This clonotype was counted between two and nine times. Written as DNA, the CDR3 is TGTGCCAGCAGTGGCCCGCCGGGACAGGGGAACCCCTTTTACTACGAGCAGTACGTC. This sequence encodes CASSGPPGQGNPFYYEQYV. The chain couples TRBV6-2 or TRBV6-3 to TRBJ2-7; 10 nucleotides agree with TRBD1. The trim removed 5 bases at V and 3 bases at J, leaving 19 bases unmatched. This CDR3 region has 19 residues. Germline values: CDR1 MNHEY, CDR2 SVGEGT.

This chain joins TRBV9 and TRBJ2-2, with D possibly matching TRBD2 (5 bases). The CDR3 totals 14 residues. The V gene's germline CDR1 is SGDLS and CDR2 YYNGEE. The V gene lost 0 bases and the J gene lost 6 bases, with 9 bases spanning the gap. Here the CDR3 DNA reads TGTGCCAGCAGCGTAGGTGGGAGTCCCGGGGAGCTGTTTTTT. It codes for CASSVGGSPGELFF.

Here the CDR3 DNA reads TGCGCCAGCAGCCCGGGACTAGCGGGGCTCCAAGAGACCCAGTACTTC. Its translation is CASSPGLAGLQETQYF. This chain connects TRBV5-1 to TRBJ2-1; 13 bases are shared with TRBD2. The end of the DNA is better explained by TRBJ2-5, so the J call may be wrong. There are 16 residues in the CDR3. Germline CDR1 reads SGHRS; CDR2 reads YFSETQ.

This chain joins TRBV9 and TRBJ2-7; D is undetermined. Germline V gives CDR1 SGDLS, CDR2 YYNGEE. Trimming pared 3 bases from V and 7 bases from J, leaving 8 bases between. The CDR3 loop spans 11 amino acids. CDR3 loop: CASSGPGEQYF. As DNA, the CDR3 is TGTGCCAGCAGCGGGCCAGGAGAGCAGTACTTC.

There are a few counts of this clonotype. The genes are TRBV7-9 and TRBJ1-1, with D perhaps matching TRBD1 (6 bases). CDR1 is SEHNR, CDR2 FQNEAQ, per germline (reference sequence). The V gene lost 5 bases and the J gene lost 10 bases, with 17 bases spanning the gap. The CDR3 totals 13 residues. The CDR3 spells CASSLGLGQSAFF. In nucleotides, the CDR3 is TGTGCCAGCAGCCTAGGTTTGGGACAATCAGCTTTCTTT.

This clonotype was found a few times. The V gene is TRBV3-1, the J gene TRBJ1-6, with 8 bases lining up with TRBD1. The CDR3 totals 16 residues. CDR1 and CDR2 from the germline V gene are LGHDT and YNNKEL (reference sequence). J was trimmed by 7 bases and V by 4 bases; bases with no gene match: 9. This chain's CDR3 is CASSPMTGVSNSPLHF. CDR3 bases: TGTGCCAGCAGCCCCATGACAGGGGTAAGCAATTCACCCCTCCACTTT.

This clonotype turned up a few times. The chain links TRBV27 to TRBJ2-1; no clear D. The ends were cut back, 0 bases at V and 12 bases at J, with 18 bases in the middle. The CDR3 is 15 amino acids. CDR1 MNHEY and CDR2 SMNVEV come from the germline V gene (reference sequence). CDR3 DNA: TGTGCCAGCAGTTTATCCACAGTTGGAGTCGTACGGCAGTTCTTC. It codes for CASSLSTVGVVRQFF.

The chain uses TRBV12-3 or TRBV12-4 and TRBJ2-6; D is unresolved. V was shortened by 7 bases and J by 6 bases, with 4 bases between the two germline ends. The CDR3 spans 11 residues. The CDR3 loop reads CASTEANVLTF. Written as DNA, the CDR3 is TGTGCCAGCACCGAGGCCAACGTCCTGACTTTC.

CDR3 in amino acids: CASSQTGYAEAFF. The DNA of the CDR3 is TGCGCCAGCAGCCAGACCGGGTACGCTGAAGCTTTCTTT. The chain is built from TRBV5-1 and TRBJ1-1; D is unresolved. This CDR3 has 13 residues. The V end lost 4 bases, the J end lost 6 bases, and 13 bases lay between the germline ends. Germline CDR1 reads SGHRS; CDR2 reads YFSETQ.

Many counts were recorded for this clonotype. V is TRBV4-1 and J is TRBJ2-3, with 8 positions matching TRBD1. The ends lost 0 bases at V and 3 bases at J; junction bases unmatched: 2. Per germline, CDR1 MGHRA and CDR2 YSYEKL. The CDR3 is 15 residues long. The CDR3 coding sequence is TGCGCCAGCAGCCAAGAGGGACAGGCTACAGATACGCAGTATTTT. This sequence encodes CASSQEGQATDTQYF.

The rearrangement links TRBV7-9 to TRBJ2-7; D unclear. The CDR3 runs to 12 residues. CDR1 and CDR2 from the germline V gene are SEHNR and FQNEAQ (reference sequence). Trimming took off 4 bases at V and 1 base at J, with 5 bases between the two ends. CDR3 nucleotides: TGTGCCAGCAGCTATCGATCCTACGAGCAGTACTTC. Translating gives CASSYRSYEQYF. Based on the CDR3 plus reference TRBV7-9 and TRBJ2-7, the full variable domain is DTGVSQNPRHKITKRGQNVTFRCDPISEHNRLYWYRQTLGQGPEFLTYFQNEAQLEKSRLLSDRFSAERPKGSFSTLEIQRTEQGDSAMYLCASSYRSYEQYFGPGTRLTVT.

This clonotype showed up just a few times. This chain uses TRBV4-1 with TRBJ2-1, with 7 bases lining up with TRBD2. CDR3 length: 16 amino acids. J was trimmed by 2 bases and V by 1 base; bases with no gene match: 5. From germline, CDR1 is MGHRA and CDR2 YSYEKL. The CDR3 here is CASSQVGGVTYNEQFF. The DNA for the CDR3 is TGCGCCAGCAGCCAAGTGGGAGGGGTAACCTACAATGAGCAGTTCTTC.

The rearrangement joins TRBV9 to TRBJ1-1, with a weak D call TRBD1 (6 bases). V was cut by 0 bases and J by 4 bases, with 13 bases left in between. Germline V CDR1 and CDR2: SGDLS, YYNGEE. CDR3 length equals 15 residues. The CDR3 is CASSVEPGQPTEAFF. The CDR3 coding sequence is TGTGCCAGCAGCGTAGAGCCTGGACAGCCCACTGAAGCTTTCTTT.

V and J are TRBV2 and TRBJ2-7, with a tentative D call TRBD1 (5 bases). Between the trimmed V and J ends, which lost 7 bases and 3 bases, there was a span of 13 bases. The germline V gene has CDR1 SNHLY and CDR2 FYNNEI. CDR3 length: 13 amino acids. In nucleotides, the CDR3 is TGTGCCAGCACTGCCGACAGTCGCTACGAGCAGTACGTC. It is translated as CASTADSRYEQYV.

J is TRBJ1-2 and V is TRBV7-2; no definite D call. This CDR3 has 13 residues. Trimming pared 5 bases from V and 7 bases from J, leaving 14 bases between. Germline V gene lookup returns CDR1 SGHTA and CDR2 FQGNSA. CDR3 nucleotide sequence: TGTGCCAGCAGCACGCCCCTGTGGGGTGGCTACACCTTC. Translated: CASSTPLWGGYTF.

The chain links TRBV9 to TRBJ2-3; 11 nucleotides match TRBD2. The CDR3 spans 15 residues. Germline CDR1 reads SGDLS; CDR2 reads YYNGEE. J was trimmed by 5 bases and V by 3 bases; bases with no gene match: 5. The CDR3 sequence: CASSAGLAGQDTQYF. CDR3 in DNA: TGTGCCAGCAGCGCCGGACTAGCGGGCCAAGATACGCAGTATTTT.

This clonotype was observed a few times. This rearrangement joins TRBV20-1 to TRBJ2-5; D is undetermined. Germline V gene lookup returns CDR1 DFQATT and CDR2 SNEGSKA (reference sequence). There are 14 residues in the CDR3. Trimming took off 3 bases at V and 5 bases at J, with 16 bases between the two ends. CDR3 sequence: CSARTFGPAETQYF. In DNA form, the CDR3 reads TGCAGTGCTAGGACCTTCGGCCCGGCGGAGACCCAGTACTTC.

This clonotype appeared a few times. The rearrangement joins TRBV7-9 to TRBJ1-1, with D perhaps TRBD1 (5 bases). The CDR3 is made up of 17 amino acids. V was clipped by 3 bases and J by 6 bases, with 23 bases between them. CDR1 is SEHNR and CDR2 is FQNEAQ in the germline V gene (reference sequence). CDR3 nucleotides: TGTGCCAGCAGCTTTAGCTCGGCGAGAGGAAAGGGGCCTGAAGCTTTCTTT. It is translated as CASSFSSARGKGPEAFF. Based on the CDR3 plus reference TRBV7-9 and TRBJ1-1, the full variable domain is DTGVSQNPRHKITKRGQNVTFRCDPISEHNRLYWYRQTLGQGPEFLTYFQNEAQLEKSRLLSDRFSAERPKGSFSTLEIQRTEQGDSAMYLCASSFSSARGKGPEAFFGQGTRLTVV.